The 10 T cell receptor beta chains listed next were all sequenced from one sample in a study of tumor-infiltrating lymphocytes in primary liver carcinoma (dated by TCRdb to about 2017). Instrument used: Illumina HiSeq 2500. Starting from 500 to 650 ng total RNA, TCRbeta-specific cDNA was produced by reverse transcription with a constant-region primer and ProtoScript II reverse transcriptase. Construction of the TCRbeta libraries relied on three nested rounds of multiplex PCR, following a slightly modified ARM-PCR procedure. Each of the first two PCR rounds ran for approximately 11 cycles and used multiplex TRBV1-TRBV30 forward primers together with a Cbeta reverse primer. TCRdb's own reprocessing of the public reads used fastp at Q25 and MiXCR and kept productive beta chains. Each CDR3 protein appears once, grouped with its most common genes and DNA. Recorded for this sample are 330,000 or so distinct CDR3 sequences; 65% of them occurred a single time. The ten largest clones capture 6.5% of the sample.

Blood RNA was extracted from unsorted whole blood with TRIzol reagent; germline DNA came from the DNeasy Blood & Tissue kit. Material for sequencing was peripheral blood. These receptors came from a man aged 35 to 55 with primary liver carcinoma and hepatitis B virus infection.

This rearrangement joins TRBV4-1 to TRBJ1-1, with 7 bases fitting TRBD1. The germline gives CDR1 MGHRA, CDR2 YSYEKL. The length of the CDR3 is 16 residues. V dropped 1 base and J dropped 11; count of bases not matched to a gene: 16. The CDR3 protein is CASSQGALTEGAQAFF. The CDR3 nucleotides are TGCGCCAGCAGCCAAGGGGCCCTGACAGAGGGGGCCCAGGCTTTCTTT.

V is TRBV6-1 and J is TRBJ2-2; the D gene is possibly TRBD2 (7 bases). Trimming left V 3 bases short and J 17 bases short, with 19 bases between. Germline V gene sequence: CDR1 MNHNS, CDR2 SASEGT. This CDR3 comprises 13 residues. The CDR3 loop is CASSDRIYGGLFF. The CDR3 DNA reads TGTGCCAGCAGTGATCGCATTTACGGGGGGCTCTTTTTT.

With regard to this clonotype: A read error may produce the germline difference seen at one junction end. The V call is TRBV7-9, the J call TRBJ2-3; D perhaps matches TRBD1 (5 bases). In germline, CDR1 is SEHNR, CDR2 FQNEAQ (reference sequence). CDR3 size: 18 residues. The CDR3 DNA reads TGTGCCAGCAGCCCCAGTATCTGGCAGTCAATTAGCACAGGTACGCAGTATTTT. Translation gives CASSPSIWQSISTGTQYF.

This clonotype was counted at least ten times. V usage is TRBV29-1 and J usage is TRBJ1-2; possibly TRBD1 for D (6 bases). V was shortened by 5 bases and J by 0 bases, with 10 bases between the two germline ends. The CDR3 consists of 13 residues. Germline V gives CDR1 SQVTM, CDR2 ANQGSEA. The CDR3 loop is CSVPTGSNYGYTF. The CDR3 bases are TGCAGCGTTCCCACAGGGTCTAACTATGGCTACACCTTC.

The V gene is TRBV5-4, the J gene TRBJ1-2; D gene unclear. This CDR3 region has 13 residues. CDR1 and CDR2 (germline): SGHNT, YYREEE (reference sequence). Trimming removed 4 bases from V and 4 bases from J, with 11 bases in between. CDR3 DNA sequence: TGTGCCAGCAGCGCCGAAGAGACCTATGGCTACACCTTC. As protein: CASSAEETYGYTF.

The V and J genes are TRBV5-4 and TRBJ2-3, with 7 bases aligning to TRBD2. J gave up 4 bases and V 10 bases, and 15 bases lay outside the gene matches. The germline V gene encodes CDR1 SGHNT and CDR2 YYREEE (reference sequence). This CDR3 comprises 15 residues. DNA for the CDR3: TGTGCCGCCGCACGGGCGGGAGCCTTCGCAGATACGCAGTATTTT. This translates into CAAARAGAFADTQYF. The full variable domain, completed using reference TRBV5-4 and TRBJ2-3, is ETGVTQSPTHLIKTRGQQVTLRCSSQSGHNTVSWYQQALGQGPQFIFQYYREEENGRGNFPPRFSGLQFPNYSSELNVNALELDDSALYLCAAARAGAFADTQYFGPGTRLTVL.

Comment on this clonotype: With a much larger clone just one base away, this may be a read error. This chain uses TRBV30 with TRBJ2-5, with a tentative D call TRBD2 (6 bases). Looked up from germline, CDR1 is GTSNPN and CDR2 is SVGIG (reference sequence). The CDR3 is 14 residues long. The CDR3: CTWGGGSFQETQYF. The DNA of the CDR3 is TGTACCTGGGGAGGAGGGTCCTTTCAAGAGACCCAGTACTTC.

With regard to this clonotype: This clone may be a read error of a much larger clone one base away. This chain uses TRBV5-1 with TRBJ2-7; possibly TRBD1 or TRBD2 for D (5 bases each). CDR1 and CDR2 (germline): SGHRS, YFSETQ. The CDR3 length is 14 residues. The CDR3 sequence is CASSLDPGPYGQYF. Written as DNA, the CDR3 is TGCGCCAGCAGCTTGGACCCGGGGCCCTACGGGCAGTACTTC. Full variable domain (remainder filled in from reference TRBV5-1 and TRBJ2-7): KAGVTQTPRYLIKTRGQQVTLSCSPISGHRSVSWYQQTPGQGLQFLFEYFSETQRNKGNFPGRFSGRQFSNSRSEMNVSTLELGDSALYLCASSLDPGPYGQYFGPGTRLTVT.

This clonotype was detected only a few times. V gene TRBV4-1 combines with J gene TRBJ1-6; D uncertain. The CDR3 sequence is 15 residues long. V was shortened by 0 bases and J by 6 bases, with 9 bases between the two germline ends. CDR1 MGHRA and CDR2 YSYEKL come from the germline V gene. For the CDR3, the DNA is TGCGCCAGCAGCCAAGATCTCAGCTTTAATTCACCCCTCCACTTT. Amino acid sequence: CASSQDLSFNSPLHF.

The chain links TRBV15 to TRBJ2-2, with D tentatively TRBD2 (5 bases). This CDR3 is 16 amino acids long. Germline CDR1 reads LNHNV; CDR2 reads YYDKDF (reference sequence). Trimming shortened V by 5 bases and J by 0 bases, and 13 bases separated the two germline ends. The CDR3 loop reads CATSEGRATNTGELFF. CDR3 nucleotide sequence: TGTGCCACCAGCGAGGGCCGAGCAACGAACACCGGGGAGCTGTTTTTT.